This T cell receptor beta chain emerged from a study of cytomegalovirus exposure and HLA in healthy donors. Study context: A preliminary data release comprised roughly 80 million unique TCRs obtained from HLA-typed donors. Notes on the study in general: It was confirmed in vitro that three of the CMV-associated chains were specific for CMV antigens. The authors listed 150 to 200 TCR beta chains as cytomegalovirus-associated. The productive fraction for most TCR beta V segments was about 87% or about 30% in an earlier analysis.

Amplification used 60 Vbeta primers and 13 Jbeta primers. Measured with immunoSEQ multiplex PCR; TCRdb has only the in-frame clones, and not every one. The table includes about 91,000 clones, 64% detected once. The length of the CDR3 is 12 residues. The germline CDR1 and CDR2 sequences are KGHSH and LQKENI. As to this clone: What it recognizes is unknown. One junction end disagrees with the germline gene, perhaps due to a read error.

The sequence was collected from a human donor in good health. The rearrangement uses TRBV18 and TRBJ1-4, with D possibly being TRBD1 (5 bases). Sample: PBMCs. The CDR3, as DNA: TGTGCCAGCTCACCACCAGAGCGGGGACCGGTTTTT. Amino acids: CASSPPERGPVF.